This T cell receptor beta chain stems from a study of post-analysis software for immune sequencing data. Study at large: Clinical courses comprised relapsing-remitting, secondary progressive and progressive-relapsing multiple sclerosis.

Of note for this clonotype: The antigen is not known. This may be a read error, as it is one base from a much larger clone.

The CDR3 is made up of 16 amino acids. Germline lookup yields CDR1 SGHTA and CDR2 FQGNSA. Unique molecular identifiers were built into the TCR beta cDNA libraries. Some 500,000 cDNA molecules were recovered from an input of about 0.9 to 10 million T cells. TCRdb analysed the PCR reads with MiXCR anew, one entry per CDR3 protein. The repertoire consists of approximately 250,000 distinct CDR3 sequences, with 30% to 45% occurring once and the leading ten covering 4% to 6%. Study-wide findings and caveats: Relative to controls, patients with multiple sclerosis showed significantly lower normalized Chao1 diversity. In patients, about 5 TRBV segments were more frequent than in controls, with TRBV5-6, TRBV5-1 and TRBV20-1 among them. The F measure placed samples prepared in the same batch into strongly shared clusters.

Source material: blood. This sequence joins TRBV7-2 and TRBJ2-1; 10 bases map to TRBD2. The sequence derives from a girl between 10 and 17 years old with multiple sclerosis. The DNA for the CDR3 is TGTGCCAGCAGCTTATCTAGCGGGGGCTCCTGCAATGAGCAGTTCTTC. It translates to CASSLSSGGSCNEQFF.